These T cell receptor beta chains were read from a single sample in a study of beta chain features in type 1 diabetes. Here immunoSEQ multiplex PCR was the method, and the copy in TCRdb shows in-frame clones only, minus some. The sample carries some 200,000 clones, around 16% recorded once. The sample comprised naive CD4+ T cells from blood. The receptor set was obtained from a man aged 25 to 40 with type 1 diabetes. CDR3s include the opening cysteine and the closing phenylalanine or tryptophan. A D gene is named only where the DNA matches it firmly. The listing skips clone size in some rows; elsewhere it reads once, few, many or a size class.

J | D | V | size | CDR3 | DNA
TRBJ2-5 | - | TRBV5-1 | - | CASSLAAETQYF | TGCGCCAGCAGCTTGGCCGCAGAGACCCAGTACTTC
TRBJ2-3 | - | TRBV19 | - | CASSDIVGTQYF | TGTGCCAGTAGCGACATCGTGGGTACGCAGTATTTT
TRBJ2-3 | - | TRBV29-1 | - | CSLGREGTDTQYF | TGCAGCTTGGGGCGCGAGGGCACAGATACGCAGTATTTT
TRBJ1-1 | - | TRBV29-1 | - | CSVEPQGNTEAFF | TGCAGCGTTGAACCCCAGGGGAACACTGAAGCTTTCTTT
TRBJ2-7 | TRBD1 | TRBV25-1 | few | CASTRTGVHEQYF | TGTGCCAGCACGAGGACAGGGGTCCACGAGCAGTACTTC
TRBJ2-2 | - | TRBV10-3 | few | CAITASPNTGELFF | TGTGCCATCACTGCCAGTCCGAACACCGGGGAGCTGTTTTTT
TRBJ2-7 | - | TRBV28 | - | CASSLVGDSYEQYF | TGTGCCAGCAGTTTGGTCGGGGACTCCTACGAGCAGTACTTC
TRBJ2-1 | TRBD2 | TRBV28 | - | CASSLPASGHNEQFF | TGTGCCAGCAGTTTACCTGCTAGCGGCCACAATGAGCAGTTCTTC
TRBJ1-1 | TRBD1 | TRBV27 | - | CASRGTANTEAFF | TGTGCCAGCAGGGGGACAGCGAACACTGAAGCTTTCTTT
TRBJ2-3 | - | TRBV5-4 | few | CASSSINRLLSTDTQYF | TGTGCCAGCAGTTCGATCAACCGCCTGCTTAGCACAGATACGCAGTATTTT
TRBJ1-3 | - | TRBV28 | - | CASSRSTSGNTIYF | TGTGCCAGCAGCCGATCAACCTCTGGAAACACCATATATTTT
TRBJ1-3 | - | TRBV25-1 | - | CASSKGGAGNTIYF | TGTGCCAGCAGTAAAGGCGGTGCTGGAAACACCATATATTTT
TRBJ2-2 | - | TRBV9 | - | CASSVTGTGELFF | TGTGCCAGCAGCGTAACTGGGACAGGGGAGCTGTTTTTT
TRBJ2-3 | TRBD2 | TRBV7-9 | few | CASGASGTSDTQYF | TGTGCCAGCGGGGCTAGCGGGACATCAGATACGCAGTATTTT
TRBJ1-4 | - | TRBV1 | - | CTSSLGNEKLFF | TGCACCAGCAGCCTCGGGAATGAAAAACTGTTTTTT
TRBJ1-1 | TRBD1 | TRBV9 | few | CASSVTSRGLTEAFF | TGTGCCAGCAGCGTTACTTCCAGGGGGCTCACTGAAGCTTTCTTT
TRBJ2-1 | - | TRBV5-6 | few | CASSFGTDRDEQFF | TGTGCCAGCAGCTTTGGGACCGACCGGGATGAGCAGTTCTTC
TRBJ2-1 | - | TRBV15 | - | CATSGGQGQKVYNEQFF | TGTGCCACCAGCGGCGGACAAGGACAGAAGGTTTACAATGAGCAGTTCTTC
TRBJ2-1 | - | TRBV9 | - | CASSERVSYNEQFF | TGTGCCAGCAGCGAGCGCGTTTCCTACAATGAGCAGTTCTTC
TRBJ2-3 | TRBD1 | TRBV29-1 | - | CSVEIRRQGPDTQYF | TGCAGCGTTGAAATTCGTCGACAGGGTCCAGATACGCAGTATTTT
TRBJ1-2 | - | TRBV29-1 | few | CSVESPGANGYTF | TGCAGCGTTGAGAGTCCGGGGGCCAATGGCTACACCTTC
TRBJ2-1 | - | TRBV4-3 | - | CASSHRLGDNEQFF | TGCGCCAGCAGCCACCGATTGGGGGACAATGAGCAGTTCTTC
TRBJ2-5 | - | TRBV7-2 | few | CASSLAGAQSPQYF | TGTGCCAGCAGCTTAGCGGGGGCCCAGTCTCCCCAGTACTTC
TRBJ2-7 | - | TRBV27 | - | CASSQSRITTYEQYF | TGTGCCAGCAGTCAATCCCGAATAACTACCTACGAGCAGTACTTC
TRBJ2-6 | - | TRBV28 | few | CASRYPGANVLTF | TGTGCCAGCCGATACCCTGGGGCCAACGTCCTGACTTTC
TRBJ2-1 | TRBD1 | TRBV7-2 | few | CASSSDRREQFF | TGTGCCAGCAGCTCGGACAGGCGTGAGCAGTTCTTC
TRBJ2-5 | TRBD1 | TRBV7-2 | few | CASSYQQGAQETQYF | TGTGCCAGCAGCTACCAACAGGGGGCCCAAGAGACCCAGTACTTC
TRBJ2-3 | - | TRBV25-1 | few | CASSESYTDTQYF | TGTGCCAGCAGTGAATCATACACAGATACGCAGTATTTT
TRBJ1-5 | - | TRBV15 | - | CATSRVPTDNQPQHF | TGTGCCACCAGCAGAGTTCCCACAGACAATCAGCCCCAGCATTTT
TRBJ2-1 | - | TRBV12-5 | few | CASGAPGSYNEQFF | TGTGCTAGTGGTGCTCCAGGCTCCTACAATGAGCAGTTCTTC
TRBJ2-1 | TRBD2 | TRBV7-9 | few | CASSTGLGNPYNEQFF | TGTGCCAGCAGCACGGGACTAGGGAATCCCTACAATGAGCAGTTCTTC
TRBJ1-2 | TRBD1 | TRBV29-1 | few | CSVGDRVNYGYTF | TGCAGCGTTGGCGACAGGGTAAACTATGGCTACACCTTC
TRBJ2-5 | - | TRBV20-1 | - | CSALIETQYF | TGCAGTGCTCTAATTGAGACCCAGTACTTC
TRBJ1-2 | - | TRBV15 | - | CATSQNSYGYTF | TGTGCCACCAGCCAGAACAGCTATGGCTACACCTTC
TRBJ2-7 | - | TRBV7-9 | - | CASSLEVTGQYF | TGTGCCAGCAGCTTAGAGGTGACAGGACAGTACTTC
TRBJ2-1 | TRBD2 | TRBV29-1 | - | CSARTSGSYNEQFF | TGCAGCGCCCGAACTAGCGGGAGCTACAATGAGCAGTTCTTC
TRBJ2-3 | - | TRBV15 | - | CATTPYGEDTQYF | TGTGCCACCACTCCTTACGGGGAAGATACGCAGTATTTT
TRBJ2-3 | - | TRBV5-4 | few | CASSLAGNTDTQYF | TGTGCCAGCAGCTTGGCCGGGAACACAGATACGCAGTATTTT
TRBJ2-7 | TRBD1 | TRBV2 | - | CASRRGPSSYEQYF | TGTGCCAGCAGAAGGGGGCCCAGCTCCTACGAGCAGTACTTC
TRBJ2-7 | TRBD1 | TRBV7-9 | - | CASSTETGSEQYF | TGTGCCAGCAGCACCGAGACAGGGAGCGAGCAGTACTTC
TRBJ2-3 | TRBD2 | TRBV19 | - | CASSMALAATDTQYF | TGTGCCAGTAGTATGGCCCTAGCGGCTACAGATACGCAGTATTTT
TRBJ2-4 | - | TRBV29-1 | - | CSVDGLHGIQYF | TGCAGCGTTGATGGGCTACACGGGATTCAGTACTTC
TRBJ2-2 | - | TRBV21-1 | - | CASSKEDRAVDTGELFF | TGTGCCAGCAGCAAAGAGGATAGAGCAGTTGATACCGGGGAGCTGTTTTTT
TRBJ2-3 | TRBD2 | TRBV30 | few | CAWSSGTSEDTQYF | TGTGCCTGGTCCTCCGGGACTAGCGAAGATACGCAGTATTTT
TRBJ2-7 | - | TRBV10-3 | - | CAISGSGGNEQYF | TGTGCCATCAGTGGGTCAGGGGGGAACGAGCAGTACTTC
TRBJ2-1 | - | TRBV5-4 | - | CASSLVVGDEQFF | TGTGCCAGCAGCTTGGTAGTGGGGGATGAGCAGTTCTTC